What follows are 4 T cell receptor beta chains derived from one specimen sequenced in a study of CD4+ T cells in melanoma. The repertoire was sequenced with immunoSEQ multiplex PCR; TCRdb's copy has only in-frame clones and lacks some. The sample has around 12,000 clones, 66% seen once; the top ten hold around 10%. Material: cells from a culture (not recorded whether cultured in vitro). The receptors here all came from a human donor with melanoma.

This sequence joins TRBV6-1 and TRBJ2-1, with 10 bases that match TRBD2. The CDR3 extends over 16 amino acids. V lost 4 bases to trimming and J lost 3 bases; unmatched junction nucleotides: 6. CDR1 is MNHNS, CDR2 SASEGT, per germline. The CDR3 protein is CASSGASGGLYNEQFF. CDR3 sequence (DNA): TGTGCCAGCAGTGGCGCTAGCGGGGGTCTCTACAATGAGCAGTTCTTC.

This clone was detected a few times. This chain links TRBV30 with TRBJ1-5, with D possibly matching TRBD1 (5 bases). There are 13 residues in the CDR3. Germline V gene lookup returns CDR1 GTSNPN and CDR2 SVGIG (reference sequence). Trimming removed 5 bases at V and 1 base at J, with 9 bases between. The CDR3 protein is CAWAKGSNQPQHF. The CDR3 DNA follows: TGTGCCTGGGCGAAGGGGAGCAATCAGCCCCAGCATTTT.

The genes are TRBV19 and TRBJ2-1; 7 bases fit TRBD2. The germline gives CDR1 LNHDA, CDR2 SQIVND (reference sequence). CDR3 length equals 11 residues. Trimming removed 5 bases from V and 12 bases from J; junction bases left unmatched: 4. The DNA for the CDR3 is TGTGCCAGTAGTCCGGGGGGATGGCAGTTCTTC. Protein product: CASSPGGWQFF. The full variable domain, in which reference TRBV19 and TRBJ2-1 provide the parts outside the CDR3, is DGGITQSPKYLFRKEGQNVTLSCEQNLNHDAMYWYRQDPGQGLRLIYYSQIVNDFQKGDIAEGYSVSREKKESFPLTVTSAQKNPTAFYLCASSPGGWQFFGPGTRLTVL.

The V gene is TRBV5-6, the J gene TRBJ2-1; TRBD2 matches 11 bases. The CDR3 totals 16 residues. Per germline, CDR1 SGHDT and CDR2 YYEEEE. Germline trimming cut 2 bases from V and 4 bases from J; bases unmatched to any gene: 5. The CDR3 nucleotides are TGTGCCAGCAGCTTCAACGGACTAGCGGGTTACAATGAGCAGTTCTTC. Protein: CASSFNGLAGYNEQFF.